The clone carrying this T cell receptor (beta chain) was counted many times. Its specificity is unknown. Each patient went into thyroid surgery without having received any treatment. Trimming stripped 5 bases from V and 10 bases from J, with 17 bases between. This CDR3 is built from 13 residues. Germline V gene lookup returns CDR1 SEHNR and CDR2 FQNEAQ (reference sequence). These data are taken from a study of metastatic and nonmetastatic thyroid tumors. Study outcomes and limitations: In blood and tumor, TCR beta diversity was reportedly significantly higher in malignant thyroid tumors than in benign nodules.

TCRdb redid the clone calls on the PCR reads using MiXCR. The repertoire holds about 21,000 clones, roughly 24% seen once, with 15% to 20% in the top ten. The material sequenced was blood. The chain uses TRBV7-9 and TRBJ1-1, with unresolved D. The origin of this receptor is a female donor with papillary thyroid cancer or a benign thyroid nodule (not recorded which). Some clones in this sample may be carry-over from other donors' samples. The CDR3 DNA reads TGTGCCAGCAGCCGCGACCCTCACTACAGAGCTTTCTTT. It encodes CASSRDPHYRAFF. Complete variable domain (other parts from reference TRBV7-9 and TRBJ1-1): DTGVSQNPRHKITKRGQNVTFRCDPISEHNRLYWYRQTLGQGPEFLTYFQNEAQLEKSRLLSDRFSAERPKGSFSTLEIQRTEQGDSAMYLCASSRDPHYRAFFGQGTRLTVV.